Each of the 2 T cell receptor beta chains below was sequenced from the same sample in a study of shared clonotypes between healthy human individuals. Profiled with immunoSEQ multiplex PCR; TCRdb holds only in-frame clones, not every one. The sample consists of around 2,000,000 clones, 90% to 95% of them appearing once. The specimen sequenced was naive CD4+ T cells sorted from blood. Specified subset: CD45RA+ positively selected. These receptors originate from a man younger than 35 in good health.

V and J are TRBV7-9 and TRBJ2-3, with a weak D call TRBD2 (6 bases). This CDR3 has 14 residues. Germline V gene sequence: CDR1 SEHNR, CDR2 FQNEAQ (reference sequence). V was pared by 1 base and J by 3 bases, with 8 bases between. The CDR3 nucleotides are TGTGCCAGCAGCTTAGAACTAGCTACAGATACGCAGTATTTT. Translating gives CASSLELATDTQYF. The full variable domain, rest sourced from reference TRBV7-9 and TRBJ2-3, is DTGVSQNPRHKITKRGQNVTFRCDPISEHNRLYWYRQTLGQGPEFLTYFQNEAQLEKSRLLSDRFSAERPKGSFSTLEIQRTEQGDSAMYLCASSLELATDTQYFGPGTRLTVL.

Worth noting for this clone: At the DNA level, this CDR3 is encoded by other sequences in the same sample as well. V and J are TRBV11-2 and TRBJ1-1; TRBD1 matches at 7 bases. The J segment lost 5 bases and the V segment lost 1 base, leaving 4 bases of the junction unmatched. This CDR3 has 14 residues. Germline loops: CDR1 SGHAT, CDR2 FQNNGV. In nucleotides, the CDR3 is TGTGCCAGCAGCTTAGGACAGGGTGGAACTGAAGCTTTCTTT. Encoded protein: CASSLGQGGTEAFF.